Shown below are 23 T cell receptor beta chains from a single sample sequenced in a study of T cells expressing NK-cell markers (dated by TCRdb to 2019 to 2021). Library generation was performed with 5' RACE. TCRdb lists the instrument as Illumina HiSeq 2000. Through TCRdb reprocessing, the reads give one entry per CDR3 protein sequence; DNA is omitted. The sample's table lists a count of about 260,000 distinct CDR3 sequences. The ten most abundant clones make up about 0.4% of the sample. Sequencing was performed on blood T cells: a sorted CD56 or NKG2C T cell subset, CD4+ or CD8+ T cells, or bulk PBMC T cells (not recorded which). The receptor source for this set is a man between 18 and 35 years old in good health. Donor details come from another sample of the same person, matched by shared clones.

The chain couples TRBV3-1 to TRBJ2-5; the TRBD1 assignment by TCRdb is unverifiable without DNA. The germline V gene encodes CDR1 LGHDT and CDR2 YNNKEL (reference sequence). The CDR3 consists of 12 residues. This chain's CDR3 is CASGGREETQYF.

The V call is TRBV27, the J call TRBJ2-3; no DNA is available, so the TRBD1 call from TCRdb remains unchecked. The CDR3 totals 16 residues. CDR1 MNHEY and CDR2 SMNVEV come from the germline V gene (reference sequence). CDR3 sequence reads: CASSLRGRSTPDTQYF.

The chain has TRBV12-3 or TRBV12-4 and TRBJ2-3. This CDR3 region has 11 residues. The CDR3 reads CASSLQDTQYF.

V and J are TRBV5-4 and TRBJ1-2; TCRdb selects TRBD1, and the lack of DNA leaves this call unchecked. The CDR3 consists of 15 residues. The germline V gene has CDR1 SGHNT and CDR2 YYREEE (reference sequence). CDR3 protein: CASSLQGGAGSGYTF.

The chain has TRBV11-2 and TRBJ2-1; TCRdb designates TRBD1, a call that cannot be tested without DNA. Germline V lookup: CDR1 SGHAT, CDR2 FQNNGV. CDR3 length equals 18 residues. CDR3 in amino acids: CASSPRPGVESSYNEQFF.

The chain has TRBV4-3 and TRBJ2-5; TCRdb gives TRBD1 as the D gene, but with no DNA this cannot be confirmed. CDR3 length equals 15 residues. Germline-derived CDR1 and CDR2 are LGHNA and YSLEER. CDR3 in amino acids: CASSLYRDRKETQYF.

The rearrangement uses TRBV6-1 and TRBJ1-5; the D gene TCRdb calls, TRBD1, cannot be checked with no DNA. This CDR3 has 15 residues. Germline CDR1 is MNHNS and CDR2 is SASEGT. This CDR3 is CASSPTGPVVQPQHF.

The CDR3 protein is CASSRQRTPGGPSYEQYF. This chain joins TRBV4-3 and TRBJ2-7; TCRdb proposes TRBD2, but this gene call is untestable without DNA. CDR3 length: 18 amino acids. Looked up from germline, CDR1 is LGHNA and CDR2 is YSLEER.

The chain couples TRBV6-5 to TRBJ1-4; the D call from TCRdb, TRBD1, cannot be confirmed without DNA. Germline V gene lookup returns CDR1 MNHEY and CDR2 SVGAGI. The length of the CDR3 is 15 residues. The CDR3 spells CASRGPGQANEKLFF.

The CDR3 is CATSRGKGISYEQYF. The rearrangement links TRBV15 to TRBJ2-7. CDR1 LNHNV and CDR2 YYDKDF come from the germline V gene (reference sequence). This CDR3 comprises 15 residues.

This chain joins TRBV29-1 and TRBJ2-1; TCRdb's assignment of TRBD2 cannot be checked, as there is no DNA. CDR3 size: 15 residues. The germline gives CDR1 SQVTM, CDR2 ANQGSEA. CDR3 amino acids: CSVERRLVSDNEQFF.

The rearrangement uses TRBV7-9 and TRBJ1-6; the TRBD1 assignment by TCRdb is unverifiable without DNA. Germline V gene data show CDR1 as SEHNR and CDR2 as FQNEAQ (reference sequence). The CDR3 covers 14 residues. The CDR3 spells CASSRRGLVSPLHF.

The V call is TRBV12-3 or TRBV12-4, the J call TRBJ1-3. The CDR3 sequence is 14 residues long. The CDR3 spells CASRPDSSGNTIYF.

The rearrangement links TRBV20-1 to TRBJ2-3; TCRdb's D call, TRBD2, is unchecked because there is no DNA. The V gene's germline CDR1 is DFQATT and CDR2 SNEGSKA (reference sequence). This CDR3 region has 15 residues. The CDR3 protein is CSVEAWGLSTDTQYF.

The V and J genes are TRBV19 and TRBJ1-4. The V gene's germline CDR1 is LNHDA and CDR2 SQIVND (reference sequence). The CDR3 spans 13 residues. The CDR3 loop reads CASSSVTNEKLFF.

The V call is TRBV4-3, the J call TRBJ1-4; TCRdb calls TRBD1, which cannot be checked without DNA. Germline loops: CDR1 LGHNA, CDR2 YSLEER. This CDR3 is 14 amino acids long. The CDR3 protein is CASSQDEGREKLFF.

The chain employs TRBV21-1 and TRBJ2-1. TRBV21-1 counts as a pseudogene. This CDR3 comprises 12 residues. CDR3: CASSKNYHEQFF.

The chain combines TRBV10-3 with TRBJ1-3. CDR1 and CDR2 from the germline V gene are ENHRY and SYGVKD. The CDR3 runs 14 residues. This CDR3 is CASAGTPSGNTIYF.

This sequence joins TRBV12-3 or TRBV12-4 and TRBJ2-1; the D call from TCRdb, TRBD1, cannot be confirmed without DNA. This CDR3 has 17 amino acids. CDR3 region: CASSLALGESSYNEQFF.

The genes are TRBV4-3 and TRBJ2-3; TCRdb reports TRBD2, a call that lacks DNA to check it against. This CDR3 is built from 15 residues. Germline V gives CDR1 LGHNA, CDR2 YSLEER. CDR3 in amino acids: CASSQDRLPTDTQYF.

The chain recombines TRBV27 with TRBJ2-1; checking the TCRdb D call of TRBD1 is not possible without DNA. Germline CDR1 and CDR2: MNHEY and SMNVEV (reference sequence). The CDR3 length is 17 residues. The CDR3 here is CASSRVSGTGLYNEQFF.

This CDR3 is CASSLGDSQSGELFF. The chain joins TRBV5-1 to TRBJ2-2; TCRdb designates TRBD1, a call that cannot be tested without DNA. Germline V gene lookup returns CDR1 SGHRS and CDR2 YFSETQ. CDR3 length: 15 residues.

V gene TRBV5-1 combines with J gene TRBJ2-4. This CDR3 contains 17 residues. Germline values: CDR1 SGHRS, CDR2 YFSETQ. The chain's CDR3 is CASSLVHLGQAKNIQYF.